The 12 T cell receptor beta chains below all came from one sample that was sequenced in a study of T-cell memory formation after mild COVID-19. TCRdb re-derived calls from the 5' RACE reads in MiXCR, one entry per CDR3 protein. The repertoire holds approximately 350,000 distinct CDR3 sequences, over 25% seen once, with roughly 13% in the top ten. Sequencing was carried out using PBMCs or a T cell subset sorted from them (not recorded which). These receptors all stem from an adult woman who had mild COVID-19 (a few samples of this study predate the infection). Cell type and time point are not known.

This clonotype was counted only a few times. The rearrangement links TRBV5-1 to TRBJ2-7; 10 positions match TRBD1. The CDR3 contains 12 residues. Germline V gene sequence: CDR1 SGHRS, CDR2 YFSETQ. Trimming took 5 bases from V and 8 from J; bases not matched to a gene: 4. The CDR3 spells CASRGTGDKQYF. The CDR3 DNA is TGCGCCAGCAGAGGGACAGGGGACAAGCAGTACTTC.

The genes are TRBV7-3 and TRBJ2-3, with 14 bases that match TRBD2. The CDR3 consists of 16 residues. CDR1 SGHTA and CDR2 FQGTGA come from the germline V gene. V was pared by 4 bases and J by 8 bases, with 8 bases of the junction left unmatched. The CDR3 sequence: CASSYGSGTSGSTQYF. In DNA form, the CDR3 reads TGTGCCAGCAGCTACGGTTCCGGGACTAGCGGGAGTACGCAGTATTTT.

V usage is TRBV24-1 and J usage is TRBJ2-1; 8 bases fit TRBD2. CDR3 size: 14 residues. With 3 bases clipped from V and 8 bases from J, the junction kept 5 bases outside the gene matches. CDR1 and CDR2 (germline): KGHDR, SFDVKD. This CDR3 is CATSDSGSKHEQFF. The CDR3 nucleotides are TGTGCCACCAGTGATAGCGGGAGTAAACATGAGCAGTTCTTC.

This clonotype showed up just once. The genes are TRBV7-9 and TRBJ2-2; D not resolved. The length of the CDR3 is 15 residues. CDR1 and CDR2 from the germline V gene are SEHNR and FQNEAQ (reference sequence). V shed 1 base and J shed 1 base, with 7 bases lying between them. The CDR3 loop is CASSLVSQNTGELFF. The CDR3 DNA reads as TGTGCCAGCAGCTTAGTATCACAGAACACCGGGGAGCTGTTTTTT. The full variable domain, rest sourced from reference TRBV7-9 and TRBJ2-2, is DTGVSQNPRHKITKRGQNVTFRCDPISEHNRLYWYRQTLGQGPEFLTYFQNEAQLEKSRLLSDRFSAERPKGSFSTLEIQRTEQGDSAMYLCASSLVSQNTGELFFGEGSRLTVL.

This clonotype showed up just a few times. This sequence joins TRBV29-1 and TRBJ2-1, with 10 bases matching TRBD2. Germline V gives CDR1 SQVTM, CDR2 ANQGSEA. Trimming took 1 base from V and 8 from J; bases not matched to a gene: 5. The CDR3 contains 14 residues. CDR3 sequence (DNA): TGCAGCGTTGAAGGTAGCGGGAGGCTCGATGAGCAGTTCTTC. It specifies CSVEGSGRLDEQFF.

This clonotype was seen a few times. This sequence joins TRBV30 and TRBJ2-5, with D possibly matching TRBD2 (6 bases). The germline V gene has CDR1 GTSNPN and CDR2 SVGIG (reference sequence). The V and J ends lost 3 bases and 0 bases respectively, with 11 bases between them. The length of the CDR3 is 14 residues. The CDR3 sequence: CAWSPEGHQETQYF. The CDR3 bases are TGTGCCTGGAGCCCGGAGGGCCACCAAGAGACCCAGTACTTC.

This clonotype was seen a handful of times. The chain uses TRBV9 and TRBJ2-1; D call uncertain. This CDR3 spans 16 amino acids. Deletions cut 4 bases from V and 0 bases from J, with 14 bases between. Germline assignment: CDR1 SGDLS and CDR2 YYNGEE. The CDR3 region has the DNA TGTGCCAGCAGCCTACCTTTAGTGGGCTCCTACAATGAGCAGTTCTTC. It is translated as CASSLPLVGSYNEQFF.

This chain uses TRBV30 with TRBJ2-3; the D gene is possibly TRBD1 (5 bases). V was shortened by 0 bases and J by 2 bases, with 12 bases between the two germline ends. This CDR3 has 15 amino acids. Germline V lookup: CDR1 GTSNPN, CDR2 SVGIG (reference sequence). CDR3 nucleotide sequence: TGTGCCTGGAGTGTAAAGGGCAGGGCCACAGATACGCAGTATTTT. It yields the protein CAWSVKGRATDTQYF.

The J gene is TRBJ2-1, the V gene TRBV24-1, with 9 bases fitting TRBD2. The V and J ends lost 4 bases and 4 bases, in that order; junction bases with no gene match: 7. The CDR3 totals 16 residues. CDR1 and CDR2 from the germline V gene are KGHDR and SFDVKD. CDR3 bases: TGTGCCACCAGTGAGGTAGCGGGGGTTGGGTACAATGAGCAGTTCTTC. This encodes CATSEVAGVGYNEQFF.

The rearrangement joins TRBV29-1 to TRBJ1-3; no clear D. The V gene's germline CDR1 is SQVTM and CDR2 ANQGSEA. V was shortened by 5 bases and J by 6 bases, with 11 bases between the two germline ends. CDR3 length: 12 amino acids. The CDR3 here is CSVRGESNTIYF. CDR3 bases: TGCAGCGTTCGGGGTGAATCAAACACCATATATTTT.

The chain has TRBV5-1 and TRBJ1-1, with unresolved D. Trimming left V 7 bases short and J 1 base short, with 11 bases between. The CDR3 is 13 residues long. Germline V lookup: CDR1 SGHRS, CDR2 YFSETQ. CDR3 DNA: TGCGCCAGCTTCAGTGAAGGGAACACTGAAGCTTTCTTT. It specifies CASFSEGNTEAFF.

This chain uses TRBV29-1 with TRBJ2-7; the D gene is possibly TRBD2 (5 bases). This CDR3 has 11 residues. Germline-derived CDR1 and CDR2 are SQVTM and ANQGSEA. Trimming removed 4 bases at V and 3 bases at J, with 7 bases between. CDR3: CSVAGNYEQYF. The CDR3 bases are TGCAGCGTTGCCGGGAACTACGAGCAGTACTTC.